One and the same sample provided the 14 T cell receptor beta chains below, sequenced in a study of T cell repertoires in aging, cancer and after chemotherapy. The template was genomic DNA from peripheral blood, not RNA. A mixed TRB-A/B primer pool amplified rearranged TRB by multiplex touch-down PCR. MiXCR, applied by TCRdb to the multiplex PCR reads, yields one record per CDR3 protein. This table holds about 13,000 distinct CDR3 sequences, under 35% found once. The sample taken for sequencing was blood. All receptors come from a human donor with a blood cancer.

This clonotype is labeled medium-sized. V usage is TRBV5-5 and J usage is TRBJ1-4; TRBD1 agrees at 9 bases. CDR1 and CDR2 (germline): SGHKS, YYEKEE (reference sequence). V was clipped by 3 bases and J by 5 bases; unmatched bases: 8. The CDR3 is 16 residues long. CDR3 protein: CASSSLPGQGNEKLFF. The CDR3 DNA reads as TGTGCCAGCAGCTCACTTCCGGGACAGGGAAATGAAAAACTGTTTTTT.

V usage is TRBV7-2 and J usage is TRBJ2-3; TRBD1 matches 7 bases. V shed 5 bases, J shed 0 bases, and the junction held 5 bases outside the gene matches. This CDR3 comprises 15 residues. The germline gives CDR1 SGHTA, CDR2 FQGNSA. The CDR3, as DNA: TGTGCCAGCAGCCCGACAGGGTACAGCACAGATACGCAGTATTTT. This sequence encodes CASSPTGYSTDTQYF.

This clonotype occurred a few times. Its ends do not fully match the called genes, so a read error is possible. This chain joins TRBV24-1 and TRBJ2-7; D tentatively reads TRBD1 or TRBD2 (5 bases each). The CDR3 has 12 residues. Germline V gene data show CDR1 as KGHDR and CDR2 as SFDVKD. The CDR3 loop is CATSDFTGTMDF. In DNA, the CDR3 is TGTGCCACCAGTGATTTCACCGGGACCATGGACTTC.

This clonotype was seen more than once but under ten times. This sequence joins TRBV12-3 or TRBV12-4 and TRBJ1-3; D gene uncertain. This CDR3 has 17 amino acids. The germline V and J ends were trimmed by 4 bases and 2 bases, with 18 bases remaining between them. The CDR3 DNA is TGTGCCAGCAGTTCCGCCCGAGACGGTTTACCTGGAAACACCATATATTTT. Its translation: CASSSARDGLPGNTIYF.

In this sample, this clonotype turned up a few times. The rearrangement links TRBV6-2 or TRBV6-3 to TRBJ1-1; possible D gene TRBD1, 5 bases. There are 13 residues in the CDR3. The V and J ends lost 6 bases and 5 bases respectively, with 13 bases between them. Per the germline V gene, CDR1 is MNHEY and CDR2 is SVGEGT. CDR3 DNA: TGTGCCAGCAGCGCCGAGGGGTTTACTGAAGCTTTCTTT. Its translation is CASSAEGFTEAFF.

This clonotype turned up a few times. The rearrangement links TRBV6-6 to TRBJ2-3; D is undetermined. V was cut by 6 bases and J by 0 bases, with 22 bases left in between. The CDR3 extends over 18 amino acids. CDR1 and CDR2 (germline): MNHNY, SVGAGI (reference sequence). In nucleotides, the CDR3 is TGTGCCAGCAGGCACGGAAAGGCAGGTGGACCAAGCACAGATACGCAGTATTTT. Encoded protein: CASRHGKAGGPSTDTQYF.

This clonotype rates as medium-sized (0.01 to 0.1%). The chain employs TRBV6-5 and TRBJ1-1; D is undetermined. CDR1 is MNHEY, CDR2 SVGAGI, per germline. CDR3 length: 15 amino acids. V lost 6 bases, J lost 0 bases, and 14 bases lay in between. The CDR3 nucleotides read TGTGCCAGCAGGCAGTCGGTTGGGGTGAACACTGAAGCTTTCTTT. It is translated as CASRQSVGVNTEAFF.

This clonotype was recorded a few times. V usage is TRBV20-1 and J usage is TRBJ1-6, with D unclear. Germline CDR1 DFQATT, CDR2 SNEGSKA (reference sequence). This CDR3 has 13 residues. Trimming shortened V by 0 bases and J by 7 bases, and 7 bases separated the two germline ends. In DNA, the CDR3 is TGCAGTGCTAGAGATGGCCCGAATTCACCCCTCCACTTT. Protein product: CSARDGPNSPLHF.

The chain uses TRBV4-3 and TRBJ2-7, with 11 bases fitting TRBD2. Germline trimming cut 4 bases from V and 2 bases from J; bases unmatched to any gene: 10. Germline CDR1 LGHNA, CDR2 YSLEER. The CDR3 runs to 17 residues. The CDR3 loop is CASSLPPTSGVPYEQYV. The CDR3, as DNA: TGCGCCAGCAGCCTCCCCCCGACTAGCGGGGTGCCCTACGAGCAGTACGTC.

This chain connects TRBV20-1 to TRBJ1-5, with a weak D call TRBD1 (6 bases). The germline V gene has CDR1 DFQATT and CDR2 SNEGSKA (reference sequence). V dropped 3 bases and J dropped 4 bases, with 16 bases sitting between them. This CDR3 is built from 15 residues. CDR3 in amino acids: CSASPPGQGNQPQHF. The CDR3, as DNA: TGCAGTGCTAGCCCCCCGGGGCAGGGGAATCAGCCCCAGCATTTT.

V gene TRBV18 combines with J gene TRBJ2-3, with 10 bases identical to TRBD1. Germline assignment: CDR1 KGHSH and CDR2 LQKENI. V dropped 4 bases and J dropped 3; count of bases not matched to a gene: 7. The CDR3 consists of 16 residues. The CDR3 DNA follows: TGTGCCAGCTCACGATTAACGGGACAGGGGACAGATACGCAGTATTTT. Translated, it gives CASSRLTGQGTDTQYF.

This clonotype was seen a few times. The V call is TRBV7-6, the J call TRBJ2-2; 16 nucleotides align to TRBD2. CDR3 length equals 18 residues. Trimming took 7 bases from V and 5 from J; bases not matched to a gene: 10. The germline CDR1 and CDR2 sequences are SGHVS and FNYEAQ. CDR3 sequence (DNA): TGTGCCAGCACAGGAGGGACTAGCGGGGGGGCCCAAACCGGGGAGCTGTTTTTT. This gives the protein CASTGGTSGGAQTGELFF.

The chain uses TRBV6-5 and TRBJ2-2, with D possibly TRBD2 on 7 matching bases. The ends were cut back, 7 bases at V and 6 bases at J, with 21 bases in the middle. This CDR3 has 16 residues. Germline V gene sequence: CDR1 MNHEY, CDR2 SVGAGI. The CDR3, as DNA: TGTGCCAGCACCCACTCGGGGGCGGGAGTCGCCGGGGAGCTGTTTTTT. Its translation: CASTHSGAGVAGELFF.

By frequency in the sample, this clonotype is medium-sized. The rearrangement uses TRBV5-4 and TRBJ1-2, with 8 bases aligning to TRBD1. The CDR3 extends over 14 amino acids. Germline values: CDR1 SGHNT, CDR2 YYREEE (reference sequence). V shed 4 bases, J shed 0 bases, and the junction held 2 bases outside the gene matches. In nucleotides, the CDR3 is TGTGCCAGCAGCAGACAGGGGACTAACTATGGCTACACCTTC. Translating it yields CASSRQGTNYGYTF.